These 23 T cell receptor beta chains were sequenced from one sample in a study of OX40 agonist ivuxolimab in advanced cancers. Repertoires were generated with immunoSEQ multiplex PCR, while TCRdb's copy carries only in-frame clones and drops some. The data hold 120,000 or so clones, with about 92% observed a single time. This sample comprised CD4+ or CD8+ T cells sorted from blood, obtained in a trial of the OX40 agonist ivuxolimab. The receptors derive from an adult with an advanced solid tumor such as melanoma, head and neck, liver or kidney cancer.

The chain employs TRBV6-6 and TRBJ1-5; unclear D gene. V gave up 2 bases and J gave up 0 bases, with 11 bases separating them. Germline V CDR1 and CDR2: MNHNY, SVGAGI (reference sequence). The CDR3 contains 16 residues. The CDR3 loop is CASSYKVQDSNQPQHF. CDR3 DNA sequence: TGTGCCAGCAGTTACAAGGTGCAGGATAGCAATCAGCCCCAGCATTTT.

The chain links TRBV15 to TRBJ2-1; D is undetermined. CDR3 length equals 13 residues. Per germline, CDR1 LNHNV and CDR2 YYDKDF (reference sequence). The V gene lost 1 base and the J gene lost 10 bases, with 11 bases spanning the gap. The CDR3, as DNA: TGTGCCACCAGCAGAGTTTCGATAATAGAGCAGTTCTTC. Its protein is CATSRVSIIEQFF.

The rearrangement uses TRBV18 and TRBJ2-3; 8 bases fit TRBD1. Trimming cost V 6 bases and J 4 bases; bases outside gene matches: 9. The CDR3 loop spans 15 amino acids. The germline CDR1 and CDR2 sequences are KGHSH and LQKENI. Written as DNA, the CDR3 is TGTGCCAGCTCCCACGGACAGGGTAACCCAGATACGCAGTATTTT. Translated, it gives CASSHGQGNPDTQYF.

The V call is TRBV4-3, the J call TRBJ1-1; perhaps TRBD1 as D (5 bases). The CDR3 consists of 15 residues. Trimming left V 1 base short and J 0 bases short, with 9 bases between. Germline loops: CDR1 LGHNA, CDR2 YSLEER. CDR3 protein: CASSQVRAMNTEAFF. The CDR3 bases are TGCGCCAGCAGCCAAGTCAGGGCTATGAACACTGAAGCTTTCTTT.

The genes are TRBV10-3 and TRBJ2-7; no firm D call. With 5 bases removed from V and 6 bases from J, the gap between germline ends came to 8 bases. This CDR3 contains 11 residues. Germline V gives CDR1 ENHRY, CDR2 SYGVKD. CDR3 protein: CAISPEREQYF. The CDR3 DNA sequence: TGTGCCATCAGTCCGGAGCGCGAGCAGTACTTC.

The chain uses TRBV6-6 and TRBJ1-4; 8 bases map to TRBD1. With V trimmed by 8 bases and J by 8 bases, 16 bases remained unmatched. CDR1 MNHNY and CDR2 SVGAGI come from the germline V gene (reference sequence). The CDR3 extends over 16 amino acids. As DNA, the CDR3 is TGTGCCAGCCGCCTCCGGCAGGACAGGGAGGGAGAAAAACTGTTTTTT. Translated, it gives CASRLRQDREGEKLFF.

The chain couples TRBV6-6 to TRBJ1-2; TRBD1 matches 7 bases. The germline CDR1 and CDR2 sequences are MNHNY and SVGAGI (reference sequence). The CDR3 totals 13 residues. Trimming cost V 6 bases and J 7 bases; bases outside gene matches: 8. The CDR3 DNA reads as TGTGCCAGCAGCAACAGACAGGGACGTGGCTACACCTTC. Translation gives CASSNRQGRGYTF.

This rearrangement joins TRBV5-6 to TRBJ2-1; no definite D call. The CDR3 is 16 amino acids. Germline CDR1 SGHDT, CDR2 YYEEEE. Between the trimmed V and J ends, which lost 4 bases and 1 base, there was a span of 15 bases. The CDR3 loop reads CASSPRSGGSYNEQFF. For the CDR3, the DNA is TGTGCCAGCAGCCCCAGGTCGGGTGGATCCTACAATGAGCAGTTCTTC.

The V call is TRBV19, the J call TRBJ1-2; 9 bases line up with TRBD1. V lost 5 bases and J lost 1; bases outside the gene matches: 11. CDR3 length: 17 residues. CDR1 is LNHDA and CDR2 is SQIVND in the germline V gene (reference sequence). CDR3 loop: CASSPRTGASFNYGYTF. CDR3 nucleotide sequence: TGTGCCAGTAGTCCGAGGACAGGGGCCTCCTTTAACTATGGCTACACCTTC.

The V and J genes are TRBV27 and TRBJ1-4, with D possibly being TRBD1 (5 bases). Germline CDR1 MNHEY, CDR2 SMNVEV (reference sequence). Deletions cut 3 bases from V and 7 bases from J, with 12 bases between. This CDR3 has 14 residues. CDR3 loop: CASSFEGSGEKLFF. The CDR3, as DNA: TGTGCCAGCAGTTTTGAGGGGAGCGGTGAAAAACTGTTTTTT.

The chain has TRBV19 and TRBJ2-7; possible D gene TRBD1, 6 bases. V lost 4 bases to trimming and J lost 4 bases, with 14 bases between them. The germline gives CDR1 LNHDA, CDR2 SQIVND (reference sequence). There are 14 residues in the CDR3. The CDR3 bases are TGTGCCAGTAGTACAGGGGAGAGAGCGTACGAGCAGTACTTC. Translated: CASSTGERAYEQYF. The whole variable domain, filled in from reference TRBV19 and TRBJ2-7, reads DGGITQSPKYLFRKEGQNVTLSCEQNLNHDAMYWYRQDPGQGLRLIYYSQIVNDFQKGDIAEGYSVSREKKESFPLTVTSAQKNPTAFYLCASSTGERAYEQYFGPGTRLTVT.

The rearrangement joins TRBV9 to TRBJ2-2, with D perhaps matching TRBD1 (6 bases). CDR1 is SGDLS, CDR2 YYNGEE, per germline. V dropped 2 bases and J dropped 1 base, with 15 bases sitting between them. This CDR3 region has 17 residues. In nucleotides, the CDR3 is TGTGCCAGCAGCGTCAAGACAGGTTACTTGAACACCGGGGAGCTGTTTTTT. As protein: CASSVKTGYLNTGELFF.

The table lists this clone with a few counts. DNA for the CDR3: TGTGCCAGCAGCATAGAGTACCAAGAGACCCAGTACTTC. The encoded protein is CASSIEYQETQYF. The gene calls are TRBV7-3 and TRBJ2-5, with D unresolved. In germline, CDR1 is SGHTA, CDR2 FQGTGA. The V gene lost 5 bases and the J gene lost 0 bases, with 7 bases spanning the gap. The CDR3 has 13 residues.

V is TRBV4-3 and J is TRBJ1-6, with D unclear. CDR1 and CDR2 (germline): LGHNA, YSLEER. The V end lost 0 bases, the J end lost 7 bases, and 7 bases lay between the germline ends. This CDR3 spans 14 amino acids. The CDR3 DNA follows: TGCGCCAGCAGCCAAGAATCTGGCAATTCACCCCTCCACTTT. It codes for CASSQESGNSPLHF.

This clone has more than one count but fewer than ten. The chain uses TRBV5-1 and TRBJ2-7, with D perhaps matching TRBD1 or TRBD2 (5 bases each). CDR1 SGHRS and CDR2 YFSETQ come from the germline V gene. The CDR3 covers 15 residues. V gave up 6 bases and J gave up 3 bases, with 19 bases separating them. The CDR3, as DNA: TGCGCCAGCAAAATAAGGGACGATCCGTTCTACGAGCAGTACTTC. It is translated as CASKIRDDPFYEQYF.

V is TRBV19 and J is TRBJ2-2, with D perhaps TRBD1 (6 bases). Trimming left V 9 bases short and J 2 bases short, with 19 bases between. The germline CDR1 and CDR2 sequences are LNHDA and SQIVND (reference sequence). The CDR3 is 16 amino acids. The CDR3 region has the DNA TGTGCCAGCCGAGTCTCGGGACAAACCAACACCGGGGAGCTGTTTTTT. Protein product: CASRVSGQTNTGELFF.

The V gene is TRBV11-2, the J gene TRBJ2-4; D possibly corresponds to TRBD1 (6 bases). The CDR3 loop spans 17 amino acids. Germline V gene sequence: CDR1 SGHAT, CDR2 FQNNGV. V lost 1 base to trimming and J lost 4 bases, with 17 bases between them. The CDR3 region is CASSLVESFQGKNIQYF. In DNA form, the CDR3 reads TGTGCCAGCAGCTTAGTTGAGTCTTTTCAGGGGAAAAACATTCAGTACTTC.

The DNA of the CDR3 is TGTGCCAGCCGACAGGGGAACACCGGGGAGCTGTTTTTT. This codes for CASRQGNTGELFF. V gene TRBV5-4 combines with J gene TRBJ2-2; 7 nucleotides match TRBD1. The V segment lost 7 bases and the J segment 1 base; nucleotides outside the gene matches: 1. Germline CDR1 and CDR2: SGHNT and YYREEE (reference sequence). The CDR3 has 13 residues.

This chain links TRBV7-3 with TRBJ2-1; no clear D. Germline V gives CDR1 SGHTA, CDR2 FQGTGA. V was pared by 1 base and J by 6 bases, with 7 bases between. The CDR3 spans 13 residues. CDR3 sequence (DNA): TGTGCCAGCAGCTTAAGTCCAGGCAATGAGCAGTTCTTC. Its protein product is CASSLSPGNEQFF. Combining the CDR3 with reference TRBV7-3 and TRBJ2-1 gives the whole variable domain GAGVSQTPSNKVTEKGKYVELRCDPISGHTALYWYRQSLGQGPEFLIYFQGTGAADDSGLPNDRFFAVRPEGSVSTLKIQRTERGDSAVYLCASSLSPGNEQFFGPGTRLTVL.

V usage is TRBV28 and J usage is TRBJ1-5; 7 bases line up with TRBD1. The germline CDR1 and CDR2 sequences are MDHEN and SYDVKM. The CDR3 consists of 14 residues. With 5 bases clipped from V and 7 bases from J, the junction kept 8 bases outside the gene matches. The CDR3 sequence is CASSHQGERQPQHF. The CDR3 DNA sequence: TGTGCCAGCAGTCACCAGGGGGAGAGGCAGCCCCAGCATTTT.

The CDR3 DNA sequence: TGTGCCAGCAGCCAAGAACTATCCCCTAGCGGGTCCTACGAGCAGTACTTC. Protein: CASSQELSPSGSYEQYF. The chain has TRBV4-2 and TRBJ2-7; 8 bases line up with TRBD2. With V trimmed by 0 bases and J by 1 base, 8 bases remained unmatched. The CDR3 has 17 residues. The germline gives CDR1 LGHNA, CDR2 YNFKEQ.

Details on this clone: Other DNA sequences in the same sample also yield this CDR3. The chain employs TRBV10-3 and TRBJ2-3; D not certain. The CDR3 is made up of 11 amino acids. Germline V CDR1 and CDR2: ENHRY, SYGVKD. Trimming shortened V by 8 bases and J by 1 base, and 4 bases separated the two germline ends. DNA for the CDR3: TGTGCCATCGGGGGCACAGATACGCAGTATTTT. Protein product: CAIGGTDTQYF.

The chain combines TRBV10-3 with TRBJ2-7; 8 positions match TRBD2. This CDR3 contains 13 residues. Trimming took 3 bases from V and 3 from J; bases not matched to a gene: 1. Germline CDR1 is ENHRY and CDR2 is SYGVKD. CDR3 coding DNA: TGTGCCATCAGTGAACTAGCGGACTACGAGCAGTACTTC. Encoded protein: CAISELADYEQYF.